This T cell receptor beta chain emerged from a study of T cells in Graves' hyperthyroidism and ophthalmopathy. As for this clonotype: Its antigen remains unidentified.

Graves' hyperthyroidism showing no ophthalmopathy progression within 18 months was considered stable. Uncontrolled infections, other autoimmune diseases, pregnancy or lactation led to exclusion of patients. Points from the study as a whole: Ophthalmopathy was separated from stable hyperthyroidism by a 13 V-J model.

The source material, RNA transcripts, was used to amplify TCR beta CDR3 regions. Carried out on the TCR CDR3, a first-round RT-PCR used the HTBI primer set. TCRdb reprocessed the multiplex PCR reads via MiXCR and lists one record per CDR3 protein. The sample lists approximately 560,000 distinct CDR3 sequences, roughly 50% occurring once. The V and J ends lost 3 bases and 0 bases respectively, with 21 bases between them. The germline V gene encodes CDR1 LNHDA and CDR2 SQIVND (reference sequence). CDR3 length: 19 residues. The genes are TRBV19 and TRBJ1-5; TRBD1 might be the D (5 bases). The TCR was taken from a woman aged 18-29 years with Graves' hyperthyroidism. Material: peripheral blood or thyroid tissue (not recorded which). Here the CDR3 DNA reads TGTGCCAGTAGTATGGTCTGGGACGGCACCGGGGTTAGCAATCAGCCCCAGCATTTT. Translation: CASSMVWDGTGVSNQPQHF.